This passage covers 13 T cell receptor beta chains from one sample sequenced in a study of shared clonotypes between healthy human individuals. Profiling relied on immunoSEQ multiplex PCR, and the TCRdb table lists in-frame clones only, not all of them. Of approximately 2.4 million clones listed, about 94% are singletons. The material sequenced was naive CD4+ T cells sorted from blood. Regarding subset: CD45RA+ positively selected. Receptors were obtained from a young man in good health.

J is TRBJ2-1 and V is TRBV5-1; the match to TRBD1 covers 8 bases. V gave up 2 bases and J gave up 5 bases; unmatched junction bases: 6. The germline CDR1 and CDR2 sequences are SGHRS and YFSETQ. The CDR3 runs 15 residues. The DNA for the CDR3 is TGCGCCAGCAGCTTTTCAGACAGGGGCAACAATGAGCAGTTCTTC. Amino acid sequence: CASSFSDRGNNEQFF.

The rearrangement links TRBV7-2 to TRBJ2-5; TRBD1 might be the D (5 bases). CDR3 length: 13 residues. V was shortened by 6 bases and J by 2 bases, with 10 bases between the two germline ends. In germline, CDR1 is SGHTA, CDR2 FQGNSA. The CDR3 here is CASRQAGQETQYF. CDR3 sequence (DNA): TGTGCCAGCAGACAGGCTGGGCAAGAGACCCAGTACTTC.

This clone was seen more than once but under ten times. V gene TRBV7-8 combines with J gene TRBJ1-5; D may be TRBD1 (5 bases). There are 14 residues in the CDR3. The germline V and J ends were trimmed by 5 bases and 6 bases, with 14 bases remaining between them. Germline values: CDR1 SGHVS, CDR2 FQNEAQ. The CDR3 DNA reads TGTGCCAGCAGCGTACAGGTGCTGGGTCAGCCCCAGCATTTT. Translating it yields CASSVQVLGQPQHF.

This CDR3 reads CASSDRGVNQPQHF. DNA for the CDR3: TGTGCCAGCAGTGACAGGGGAGTCAATCAGCCCCAGCATTTT. V and J are TRBV6-1 and TRBJ1-5; TRBD1 might be the D (6 bases). Germline-derived CDR1 and CDR2 are MNHNS and SASEGT. This CDR3 has 14 amino acids. The V and J ends lost 3 bases and 3 bases respectively, with 9 bases between them.

V usage is TRBV5-4 and J usage is TRBJ1-2; TRBD1 matches at 9 bases. J lost 6 bases, V lost 4 bases, and 13 bases had no gene match. Germline V gene data show CDR1 as SGHNT and CDR2 as YYREEE (reference sequence). The CDR3 covers 16 residues. The CDR3 coding sequence is TGTGCCAGCAGCCGACCCTTTGGACAGGGGCAACATGGCTACACCTTC. Amino acid sequence: CASSRPFGQGQHGYTF.

The chain has TRBV14 and TRBJ1-6, with no clear D. Deletions cut 4 bases from V and 10 bases from J, with 17 bases between. The CDR3 is 15 residues long. The germline V gene has CDR1 SGHDN and CDR2 FVKESK. The CDR3 is CASSRAGSQESPLHF. In DNA form, the CDR3 reads TGTGCCAGCAGCCGGGCAGGTTCCCAAGAGTCACCCCTCCACTTT.

As to this clone: This specimen includes other DNA sequences encoding the same CDR3. The rearrangement uses TRBV11-3 and TRBJ2-1; D may be TRBD1 or TRBD2 (7 bases each). V was clipped by 5 bases and J by 8 bases, with 10 bases between them. The CDR3 totals 12 residues. Germline V gives CDR1 SGHNT, CDR2 YENEEA. CDR3 amino acids: CASSQGGHEQFF. The DNA for the CDR3 is TGTGCCAGCAGCCAGGGGGGGCATGAGCAGTTCTTC.

The CDR3 bases are TGTGCCAGCAGCGAGGGACGTTTAGCGGGAAACTCCTACAATGAGCAGTTCTTC. This gives the protein CASSEGRLAGNSYNEQFF. This chain links TRBV9 with TRBJ2-1; the match to TRBD2 covers 8 bases. The ends lost 3 bases at V and 0 bases at J; junction bases unmatched: 11. CDR1 is SGDLS and CDR2 is YYNGEE in the germline V gene. The CDR3 consists of 18 residues. Filled out from reference TRBV9 and TRBJ2-1, the complete variable domain reads DSGVTQTPKHLITATGQRVTLRCSPRSGDLSVYWYQQSLDQGLQFLIQYYNGEERAKGNILERFSAQQFPDLHSELNLSSLELGDSALYFCASSEGRLAGNSYNEQFFGPGTRLTVL.

V and J are TRBV20-1 and TRBJ1-4; a possible D gene is TRBD1 (6 bases). Germline CDR1 and CDR2: DFQATT and SNEGSKA (reference sequence). The CDR3 runs 11 residues. Trimming took 5 bases from V and 7 from J, leaving 8 bases between them. The CDR3 loop is CSALRGEKLFF. Here the CDR3 DNA reads TGCAGTGCTCTCAGGGGTGAAAAACTGTTTTTT.

The chain carries TRBV5-1 and TRBJ2-1, with 8 bases identical to TRBD2. Germline V gene sequence: CDR1 SGHRS, CDR2 YFSETQ. The junction had 2 bases not matched to a gene; V was cut back by 5 bases and J by 10 bases. The CDR3 totals 11 residues. Written as DNA, the CDR3 is TGCGCCAGCAGGCAGCGGGAGGAGCAGTTCTTC. As protein: CASRQREEQFF.

This clone was seen just once. The CDR3 DNA is TGTGCCTGGAATAGGGACAGAGAGCAGTACTTC. Translation: CAWNRDREQYF. The chain is built from TRBV30 and TRBJ2-7, with TRBD1 matching over 7 bases. V dropped 4 bases and J dropped 7; count of bases not matched to a gene: 4. The germline V gene has CDR1 GTSNPN and CDR2 SVGIG (reference sequence). This CDR3 region has 11 residues.

Comment on this clone: In the same sample, other DNA sequences code for this CDR3. This rearrangement joins TRBV7-2 to TRBJ2-7; no firm D call. The V gene's germline CDR1 is SGHTA and CDR2 FQGNSA. There are 11 residues in the CDR3. Trimming left V 5 bases short and J 1 base short, with 3 bases between. The CDR3 nucleotides are TGTGCCAGCAGCCATTCCTACGAGCAGTACTTC. Its protein is CASSHSYEQYF.

This clone was detected once. This sequence joins TRBV2 and TRBJ2-7; D remains unclear. Germline values: CDR1 SNHLY, CDR2 FYNNEI. The V gene lost 2 bases and the J gene lost 2 bases, with 10 bases spanning the gap. The CDR3 contains 14 residues. In DNA, the CDR3 is TGTGCCAGCAGTGAATCATGGACGGCCTACGAGCAGTACTTC. Residues: CASSESWTAYEQYF. Looking up the rest from reference TRBV2 and TRBJ2-7 gives the full variable domain: EPEVTQTPSHQVTQMGQEVILRCVPISNHLYFYWYRQILGQKVEFLVSFYNNEISEKSEIFDDQFSVERPDGSNFTLKIRSTKLEDSAMYFCASSESWTAYEQYFGPGTRLTVT.